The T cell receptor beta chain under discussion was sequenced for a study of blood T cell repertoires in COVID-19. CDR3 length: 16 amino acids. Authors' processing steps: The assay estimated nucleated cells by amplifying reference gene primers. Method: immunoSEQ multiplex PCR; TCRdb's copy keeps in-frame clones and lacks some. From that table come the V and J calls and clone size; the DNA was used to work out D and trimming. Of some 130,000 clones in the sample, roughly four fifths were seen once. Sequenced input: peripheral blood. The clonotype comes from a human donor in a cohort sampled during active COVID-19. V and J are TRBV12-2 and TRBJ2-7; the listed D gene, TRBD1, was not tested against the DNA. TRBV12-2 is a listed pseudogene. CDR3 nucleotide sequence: TGTGCAAGTCGCCTCCTCCCCGGGGACAGCTCCTACGAGCAGTACTTC. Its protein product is CASRLLPGDSSYEQYF.